This section outlines one T cell receptor (beta chain) sequence together with its context. The target of this receptor is not known. There are no base qualities to consult, and no much larger clone falls within one base. This specimen belongs to a study of T cell responses to AZD1222 COVID-19 vaccine (dated by TCRdb to the early 2020s). In terms of the full investigation: AZD1222 recipients given second doses at about 4 weeks or at about 12 weeks were pooled, since spike-specific TCR depth and breadth were not found to differ between the two schedules. A total of 233 trial participants underwent TCR sequencing, of whom about 200 had received two doses of AZD1222 and some 25 had received two doses of the MenACWY control vaccine. Trial participants were enrolled into age subgroups of 18-55, 56-69 and 70-plus years, which contained 148, 28 and 57 TCR-sequenced participants, respectively. Study-level results and caveats: CD4 TCRs associated with the vaccine covered the entire spike protein, and the dominant responses were in regions 160-218 and 743-854. Only five or six AZD1222 recipients were SARS-CoV-2 seropositive at baseline, limiting conclusions about previously exposed vaccinees. A significant rise in spike-specific TCR breadth and depth was observed after two AZD1222 doses relative to day 0 and relative to MenACWY recipients. Participants were mostly white British and included more females than males, and it was suggested by the authors that clonal diversity may have been underestimated. The 56-69-year group was small, and its depth increase did not reach significance, likely because of low power. Because no day 14 peak-response samples were available, repertoires were characterized only after the peak T cell response. Reportedly, almost half of the unique spike-specific TCRs recognized epitopes lying outside the regions that are mutated in the B.1.351 and B.1.1.7 variants.

The CDR3 regions of human TCRbeta chains were analyzed by immunosequencing. The study's processing was this. Repertoire TCRs were checked for matches against a reference library of SARS-CoV-2-specific TCRs that had been generated using the MIRA antigen-specificity platform. Breadth meant the fraction of unique TCRs that were SARS-CoV-2-associated, whereas depth meant the fraction of total T cells that were SARS-CoV-2-associated. Using the MIRA data, every spike-specific TCR was mapped to the spike region that the TCR reacted to and assigned to either a CD4 or a CD8 class. Log10-transformed breadth and depth values were compared by one-way ANOVA with Sidak's multiple comparisons tests. In TCRdb, the immuneACCESS table is reduced to in-frame sequences with V and J assigned. These tables do not hold every clone; where another copy was compared, an unresolved V gene accounts for under half, and the others remain unexplained. That table supplies the V and J calls and clone size; D and trimming were determined from the DNA. The sample table records more than 95,000 clones; approximately 90% of these occur just once. The leading ten clones occupy 9.1% of the sample.

A distance of 10 bases separates the germline ends of V and J, which lose 0 bases and 4 bases respectively. The CDR3 numbers 14 residues from cysteine through phenylalanine. Only CDR3 DNA is held: 42 bases, read in frame from base 1. CDR1 and CDR2, per the germline V gene, are MGHRA and YSYEKL. What this sample's time point label stands for: baseline before first vaccination. Vaccinee samples were obtained from the UK trials COV001 and COV002, which included a single-blind randomized controlled phase 2/3 trial of AZD1222 (ChAdOx1 nCoV-19) in healthy adults. For TCRbeta chain sequencing, PBMC samples from trial participants were taken at day 0 and at day 28 after the second dose.

The V and J segments used are TRBV4-1 and TRBJ2-7, with TRBD1 tentatively as D gene (6 bases match). The sample in question was peripheral blood, obtained on day 0 of AZD1222 vaccination. The TCR sequence derives from an adult in good health. The bases are TGCGCCAGCAGCCAAGAAAGGACAGCGTACGAGCAGTACTTC. Its translation reads: CASSQERTAYEQYF.